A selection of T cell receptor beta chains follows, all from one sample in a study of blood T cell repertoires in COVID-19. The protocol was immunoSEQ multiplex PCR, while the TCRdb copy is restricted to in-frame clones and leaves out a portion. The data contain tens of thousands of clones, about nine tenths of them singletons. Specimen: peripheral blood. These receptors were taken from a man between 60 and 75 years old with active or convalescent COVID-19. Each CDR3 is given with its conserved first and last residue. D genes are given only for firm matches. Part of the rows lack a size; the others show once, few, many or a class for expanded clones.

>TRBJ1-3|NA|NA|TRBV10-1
CASSLQGAGNTIYF
TGCGCCAGCAGTTTACAGGGCGCTGGAAACACCATATATTTT
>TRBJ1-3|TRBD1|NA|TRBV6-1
CASSERGQSGNTIYF
TGTGCCAGCAGTGAAAGGGGGCAGTCTGGAAACACCATATATTTT
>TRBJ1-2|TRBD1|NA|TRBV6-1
CASSEGQGPYGYTF
TGTGCCAGCAGTGAAGGACAGGGCCCCTATGGCTACACCTTC
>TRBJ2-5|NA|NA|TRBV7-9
CASSLGHSKETQYF
TGTGCCAGCAGCTTAGGCCATAGCAAAGAGACCCAGTACTTC
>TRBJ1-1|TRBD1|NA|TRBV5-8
CASSSNRGTEAFF
TGTGCCAGCAGCAGCAACAGGGGCACTGAAGCTTTCTTT
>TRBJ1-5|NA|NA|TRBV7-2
CASSFGGYGQPQHF
TGTGCCAGCAGCTTCGGGGGGTACGGTCAGCCCCAGCATTTT
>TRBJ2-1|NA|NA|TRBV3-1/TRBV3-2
CASRPLGGEQFF
TGTGCCAGCAGACCCCTCGGTGGTGAGCAGTTCTTC
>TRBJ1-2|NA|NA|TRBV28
CASSPAGGDNYGYTF
TGTGCCAGCAGCCCTGCTGGGGGGGATAACTATGGCTACACCTTC
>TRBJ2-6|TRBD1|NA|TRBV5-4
CASGPGQVYSGANVLTF
TGTGCCAGCGGACCGGGACAGGTCTACTCTGGGGCCAACGTCCTGACTTTC
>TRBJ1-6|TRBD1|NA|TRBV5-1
CASRSGGAVNSPLHF
TGCGCCAGCAGATCAGGGGGCGCGGTTAATTCACCCCTCCACTTT
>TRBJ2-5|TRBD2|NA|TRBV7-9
CASSLAAGGAETQYF
TGTGCCAGCAGCTTAGCTGCCGGGGGGGCGGAGACCCAGTACTTC
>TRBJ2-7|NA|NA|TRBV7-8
CASSEQGFYSYEQYF
TGTGCCAGCAGCGAACAGGGATTTTACTCCTACGAGCAGTACTTC
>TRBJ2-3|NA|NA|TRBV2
CASSGSRRAFTDTQYF
TGTGCCAGCAGTGGAAGCCGAAGAGCATTCACAGATACGCAGTATTTT
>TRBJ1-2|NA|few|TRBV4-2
CASSQVGREDYGYTF
TGTGCCAGCAGCCAAGTTGGCAGGGAGGACTATGGCTACACCTTC
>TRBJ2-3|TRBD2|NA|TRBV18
CASSPMGLAGPISTDTQYF
TGTGCCAGCTCACCGATGGGACTAGCGGGGCCCATTAGCACAGATACGCAGTATTTT
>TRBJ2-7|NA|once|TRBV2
CASRRSGNYEQYF
TGTGCCAGCCGCCGGTCAGGAAACTACGAGCAGTACTTC
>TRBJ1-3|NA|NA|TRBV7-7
CASSLDPSSGNTIYF
TGTGCCAGCAGCTTAGATCCCAGCTCTGGAAACACCATATATTTT
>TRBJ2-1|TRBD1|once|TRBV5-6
CASRSRDRDYGEQFF
TGTGCCAGCAGGTCCCGGGACAGGGACTATGGTGAGCAGTTCTTC
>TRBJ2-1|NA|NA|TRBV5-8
CASSFEVGGQFF
TGTGCCAGCAGCTTTGAAGTAGGGGGGCAGTTCTTC
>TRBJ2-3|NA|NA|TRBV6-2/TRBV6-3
CASSYLGTTDTQYF
TGTGCCAGCAGTTACCTGGGGACAACGGATACGCAGTATTTT
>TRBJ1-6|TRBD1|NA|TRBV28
CASSPGQGGSPLHF
TGTGCCAGCAGTCCCGGGCAGGGGGGTTCACCCCTCCACTTT
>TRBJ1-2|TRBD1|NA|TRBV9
CASSGGQGSGYGYTF
TGTGCCAGCAGCGGAGGACAGGGATCCGGGTATGGCTACACCTTC
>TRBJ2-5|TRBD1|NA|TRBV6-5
CASSSYRGMGETQYF
TGTGCCAGCAGTTCCTACAGGGGGATGGGTGAGACCCAGTACTTC
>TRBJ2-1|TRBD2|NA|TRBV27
CASSPPWGGEENEQFF
TGTGCCAGCAGTCCTCCTTGGGGGGGTGAGGAAAATGAGCAGTTCTTC
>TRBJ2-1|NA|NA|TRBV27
CASRGGGFYNEQFF
TGTGCCAGCAGAGGCGGGGGCTTCTACAATGAGCAGTTCTTC
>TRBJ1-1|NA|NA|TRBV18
CASSSQANTEAFF
TGTGCCAGCTCAAGTCAGGCGAACACTGAAGCTTTCTTT
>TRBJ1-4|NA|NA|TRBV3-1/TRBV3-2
CASSQSLTVWSEKLFF
TGTGCCAGCAGCCAAAGTTTGACAGTTTGGAGTGAAAAACTGTTTTTT
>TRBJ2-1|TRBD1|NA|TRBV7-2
CASTSWSGTGANEQFF
TGTGCCAGCACCTCATGGTCCGGGACAGGCGCCAATGAGCAGTTCTTC
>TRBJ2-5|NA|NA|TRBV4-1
CASSQGLVETQYF
TGCGCCAGCAGCCAAGGACTAGTGGAGACCCAGTACTTC
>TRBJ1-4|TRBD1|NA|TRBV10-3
CAISDQGATNEKLFF
TGTGCCATCAGTGACCAGGGGGCAACTAATGAAAAACTGTTTTTT
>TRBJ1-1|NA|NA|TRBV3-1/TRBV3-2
CASSQSGAEAFF
TGTGCCAGCAGCCAATCCGGGGCTGAAGCTTTCTTT
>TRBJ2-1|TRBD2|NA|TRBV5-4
CASSPDGTSGGLNEQFF
TGTGCCAGCAGCCCAGATGGTACTAGCGGGGGGCTTAATGAGCAGTTCTTC
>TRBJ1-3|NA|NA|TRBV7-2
CASSLGTVYSGNTIYF
TGTGCCAGCAGCTTAGGCACAGTCTACTCTGGAAACACCATATATTTT
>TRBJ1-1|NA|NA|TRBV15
CATSRDQHAEAFF
TGTGCCACCAGCAGAGATCAACACGCTGAAGCTTTCTTT
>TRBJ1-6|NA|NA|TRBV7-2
CASSLGGFDSPLHF
TGTGCCAGCAGCTTGGGGGGATTTGATTCACCCCTCCACTTT
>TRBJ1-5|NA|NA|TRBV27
CASSEEGFSNQPQHF
TGTGCCAGCAGTGAGGAGGGTTTTAGCAATCAGCCCCAGCATTTT
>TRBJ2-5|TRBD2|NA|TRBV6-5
CASSRLAGGGETQYF
TGTGCCAGCAGCCGACTAGCGGGGGGTGGAGAGACCCAGTACTTC
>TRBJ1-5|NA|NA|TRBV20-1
CSASKGKYSNQPQHF
TGCAGTGCTAGTAAGGGGAAATATAGCAATCAGCCCCAGCATTTT
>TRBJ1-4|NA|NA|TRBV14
CASSQGARELFF
TGTGCCAGCAGCCAAGGGGCGAGGGAACTGTTTTTT
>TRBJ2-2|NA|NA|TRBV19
CASSTQQGLELFF
TGTGCCAGTAGTACCCAACAGGGATTGGAGCTGTTTTTT